These T cell receptor beta chains were read from a single sample in a study of blood T cells in healthy people across ages. TCRdb analysed the 5' RACE reads with MiXCR anew, one entry per CDR3 protein. The sample has approximately 900,000 distinct CDR3 sequences, approximately 49% seen once. The sequencing sample was made of blood. The receptors shown here come from a man aged 30 to 39 in good health. The CDR3 runs from the conserved cysteine through the conserved F or W. Fields, in order: J gene, D gene, V gene, clone size, CDR3 DNA, CDR3 protein. A D gene is named only where the DNA matches it firmly. The listing skips clone size in some rows; elsewhere it reads once, few, many or a size class.

TRBJ2-3 NA TRBV7-3 NA TGTGCCAGCAGCTTAAAGCCTACCGGGACAGATACGCAGTATTTT CASSLKPTGTDTQYF
TRBJ2-7 TRBD1 TRBV6-5 many TGTGCCAGCAGAGAGGGGACAGGGCGCTACGAGCAGTACTTC CASREGTGRYEQYF
TRBJ2-7 TRBD2 TRBV6-5 NA TGTGCCAGCAGCTCCTCCCCTAGCGGGGGATCCTACGAGCAGTACTTC CASSSSPSGGSYEQYF
TRBJ2-5 NA TRBV3-1 NA TGTGCCAGCAGCCAAGGATCGTTATCAGGGTCGGCCAATGAGCAGTACTTC CASSQGSLSGSANEQYF
TRBJ2-2 NA TRBV3-1 NA TGTGCCAGCCGCCCACGCCCTGGGGGGTCCGGGGAGCTGTTTTTT CASRPRPGGSGELFF
TRBJ1-2 TRBD1 TRBV27 NA TGTGCCAGCAGTGCCTGGACAGGGTACGACTATGGCTACACCTTC CASSAWTGYDYGYTF
TRBJ2-7 TRBD1 TRBV7-9 NA TGTGCCAGCAGCCCCGCAGCCGCCGGGACAGTTTCCTACGAGCAGTACTTC CASSPAAAGTVSYEQYF
TRBJ2-5 TRBD1 TRBV20-1 once TGCAGTGCTAGATCCCCTCAGGGGGCTCACGAGACCCAGTACTTC CSARSPQGAHETQYF
TRBJ2-1 NA TRBV20-1 few TGCAGTGCTAGAGATTGGACTACCGGGCAGTTCTTC CSARDWTTGQFF
TRBJ2-3 NA TRBV20-1 NA TGCAGTGCTGACCCCACCGCACGGGGCACAGATACGCAGTATTTT CSADPTARGTDTQYF
TRBJ2-3 NA TRBV7-2 NA TGTGCCAGCAGCTTTCCCGGGGGACGCACAGATACGCAGTATTTT CASSFPGGRTDTQYF
TRBJ2-7 TRBD2 TRBV20-1 few TGCAGCGCTGGACTAGCGGGGGGGCCGTCGGCCAATGAGCAGTACTTC CSAGLAGGPSANEQYF
TRBJ2-2 NA TRBV5-5 few TGTGCCAGCAGCTCCAGCCCCTCTTACATCGGGGAGCTGTTTTTT CASSSSPSYIGELFF
TRBJ1-2 TRBD1 TRBV6-5 NA TGTGCCAGCAGTAACCGGAACCCGGGACAGGGGAACTATGGCTACACCTTC CASSNRNPGQGNYGYTF
TRBJ1-5 NA TRBV25-1 NA TGTGCCAGCAGTGAATCGGCCCGCTTGCATTTT CASSESARLHF
TRBJ1-2 NA TRBV12-3/TRBV12-4 many TGTGCCAGCAGTTTGAGGACAGCTAACTATGGCTACACCTTC CASSLRTANYGYTF
TRBJ2-6 NA TRBV9 NA TGTGCCAGCAGCGCTGAGGGGCCTGGGGCCAACGTCCTGACTTTC CASSAEGPGANVLTF
TRBJ2-3 TRBD1 TRBV20-1 few TGCAGTGCTAGAAAGAGCGGGACAGGGGATGCAGATACGCAGTATTTT CSARKSGTGDADTQYF
TRBJ2-2 TRBD1 TRBV6-2/TRBV6-3 NA TGTGCCAGCAGTGACGGACAGGAAAGCAGGGAGCTGTTTTTT CASSDGQESRELFF
TRBJ1-1 NA TRBV4-1 NA TGCGCCAGCAGCGGGCAGGGGCTTCGGGCAGCTTTCTTT CASSGQGLRAAFF